This entry lists 7 T cell receptor beta chains sequenced from one sample in a study of regulatory T cells in long-lasting Graves disease. The time point here: persistent/refractory GD, antithyroid drugs over 5 years with positive TRAb. From RNA extracted from PBMCs, the TCR library was made. HTBI primers from iRepertoire and Arm-PCR of CDR3 regions yielded the TCR beta libraries. TCRdb itself ran the multiplex PCR reads through MiXCR, one entry per CDR3 protein. The sample has 350,000 to 450,000 distinct CDR3 sequences, less than 25% seen once. Material: peripheral blood mononuclear cells (PBMCs), obtained when the disease was refractory, from a patient treated with antithyroid drugs. Receptor source: a female donor with Graves disease.

This clonotype was counted only a few times. The chain recombines TRBV19 with TRBJ1-3; D gene uncertain. Germline V lookup: CDR1 LNHDA, CDR2 SQIVND (reference sequence). The CDR3 covers 12 residues. Trimming cost V 7 bases and J 1 base, with 5 bases left between them. CDR3 DNA sequence: TGTGCCAGTAAGTCTTCTGGAAACACCATATATTTT. It codes for CASKSSGNTIYF. Full variable domain (outside the CDR3, taken from reference TRBV19 and TRBJ1-3): DGGITQSPKYLFRKEGQNVTLSCEQNLNHDAMYWYRQDPGQGLRLIYYSQIVNDFQKGDIAEGYSVSREKKESFPLTVTSAQKNPTAFYLCASKSSGNTIYFGEGSWLTVV.

The CDR3, as DNA: TGTGCCAGCAGTTTGACAGGATGGGACATTCAGTACTTC. It is translated as CASSLTGWDIQYF. The chain has TRBV12-3 or TRBV12-4 and TRBJ2-4; possible D gene TRBD1, 6 bases. Trimming stripped 3 bases from V and 8 bases from J, with 11 bases between. The CDR3 totals 13 residues.

This clonotype was observed many times. The chain has TRBV2 and TRBJ2-5, with D unresolved. V gave up 8 bases and J gave up 5 bases, with 18 bases separating them. Germline-derived CDR1 and CDR2 are SNHLY and FYNNEI. The CDR3 spans 14 residues. The CDR3 coding sequence is TGTGCCAGCGACATGGGCCTAGTGTGGGAGACCCAGTACTTC. Amino acid sequence: CASDMGLVWETQYF.

The V call is TRBV27, the J call TRBJ2-3; TRBD2 matches 7 bases. The germline V gene encodes CDR1 MNHEY and CDR2 SMNVEV (reference sequence). J gave up 1 base and V 4 bases, and 11 bases lay outside the gene matches. The CDR3 runs 17 residues. The CDR3 nucleotides read TGTGCCAGCAGTTGGGGGGGACCTACTCTAGGCACAGATACGCAGTATTTT. Residues: CASSWGGPTLGTDTQYF.

There are a few counts of this clonotype. This chain uses TRBV7-8 with TRBJ1-5; unclear D gene. CDR3 length equals 14 residues. Germline V gene sequence: CDR1 SGHVS, CDR2 FQNEAQ. V was shortened by 5 bases and J by 6 bases, with 14 bases between the two germline ends. The CDR3: CASSLQDGGQPQHF. The CDR3 region has the DNA TGTGCCAGCAGCCTCCAAGATGGTGGTCAGCCCCAGCATTTT.

This clonotype was counted a few times. The chain combines TRBV5-1 with TRBJ2-5, with 9 bases lining up with TRBD1. The CDR3 contains 13 residues. V trimming: 4 bases; J trimming: 7 bases; junction bases outside the gene matches: 5. Germline V lookup: CDR1 SGHRS, CDR2 YFSETQ. For the CDR3, the DNA is TGCGCCAGCAGCCTGGGACAGGGCGGGACCCAGTACTTC. Encoded protein: CASSLGQGGTQYF.

The chain carries TRBV6-1 and TRBJ1-1; 7 nucleotides align to TRBD1. V was pared by 11 bases and J by 0 bases, with 6 bases of the junction left unmatched. The CDR3 runs to 13 residues. The germline V gene encodes CDR1 MNHNS and CDR2 SASEGT. CDR3 amino acids: CAARGLVNTEAFF. Written as DNA, the CDR3 is TGTGCCGCAAGGGGGCTCGTGAACACTGAAGCTTTCTTT.